This T cell receptor (beta chain) came from a study of shared clonotypes between healthy human individuals. Study-wide results and caveats: Relative to memory subsets, naive subsets generally showed larger estimated richness. Among a handful of donors, about 4.6% of naive CD4 clonotypes were found in common.

This clone was seen only once. The antigen is not known. Unmatched junction bases numbered 7, after V lost 5 bases and J lost 5 bases. There are 14 residues in the CDR3. Germline assignment: CDR1 MDHEN and CDR2 SYDVKM. Sequencing used immunoSEQ multiplex PCR; TCRdb keeps in-frame clones, though not all of them. The top ten hold approximately 0.4% of the sample, which has fewer than 1.8 million clones, about 98.5% seen once. Sample: naive CD4+ T cells sorted from blood. Subset: CD45RA+ positively selected. The J gene is TRBJ2-7, the V gene TRBV28; 9 bases fit TRBD1. This receptor was identified in a man aged 25-40 years in good health. The CDR3 DNA is TGTGCCAGCAGTCCCGGGACAGGGTATGACGAGCAGTACTTC. This sequence encodes CASSPGTGYDEQYF.